This T cell receptor beta chain was identified in a study of control samples from healthy donors and cancer patients. Repertoires were generated with immunoSEQ multiplex PCR, while TCRdb's copy carries only in-frame clones and drops some. Here the sample spans 61,000 or so clones, 90% being singletons. The origin of this receptor is a man aged 55 to 70 with colorectal cancer. Sequenced: PBMCs.

This CDR3 reads CASSEQGLQSPLHF. In nucleotides, the CDR3 is TGTGCCAGCAGCGAACAGGGGCTGCAATCACCCCTCCACTTT. The chain recombines TRBV7-9 with TRBJ1-6; 7 nucleotides line up with TRBD1. The CDR3 length is 14 residues. Germline V gene data show CDR1 as SEHNR and CDR2 as FQNEAQ (reference sequence). Germline trimming cut 5 bases from V and 10 bases from J; bases unmatched to any gene: 8.